Following are 13 T cell receptor beta chains from one sample sequenced in a study of T cells expressing NK-cell markers. Reanalyzing the 5' RACE reads, TCRdb keeps one entry per CDR3 protein, without DNA. The table counts some 440,000 distinct CDR3 sequences; approximately 1.4% lies in the top ten. Material: blood T cells: a sorted CD56 or NKG2C T cell subset, CD4+ or CD8+ T cells, or bulk PBMC T cells (not recorded which). Receptor source: a woman aged 45-59 years in good health.

The chain has TRBV9 and TRBJ1-2; TCRdb gives TRBD1 as the D gene, but with no DNA this cannot be confirmed. Germline V gene sequence: CDR1 SGDLS, CDR2 YYNGEE. The CDR3 runs 12 residues. The CDR3 spells CASSGDRVGYTF.

The gene calls are TRBV4-2 and TRBJ2-5; the D call from TCRdb, TRBD2, cannot be confirmed without DNA. CDR1 and CDR2 (germline): LGHNA, YNFKEQ. The CDR3 runs 15 residues. The CDR3 sequence is CASSQGQREEETQYF.

The V and J genes are TRBV5-1 and TRBJ2-1; the D call from TCRdb, TRBD2, cannot be confirmed without DNA. The CDR3 has 18 amino acids. From germline, CDR1 is SGHRS and CDR2 YFSETQ. CDR3 residues: CASSLYGGTSGSLDEQFF.

V gene TRBV5-6 combines with J gene TRBJ2-1; TCRdb returns TRBD2, unconfirmable since there is no DNA. Germline V CDR1 and CDR2: SGHDT, YYEEEE. The CDR3 totals 15 residues. CDR3 loop: CASTSLAGARNEQFF.

V gene TRBV10-3 combines with J gene TRBJ2-3. Germline V CDR1 and CDR2: ENHRY, SYGVKD. CDR3 length equals 11 residues. The CDR3 is CAVGDTDTQYF.

The chain carries TRBV9 and TRBJ2-3; TCRdb's assignment of TRBD2 cannot be checked, as there is no DNA. Germline V CDR1 and CDR2: SGDLS, YYNGEE. This CDR3 comprises 17 residues. CDR3 loop: CASSHIAGGSGTDTQYF.

This chain connects TRBV6-5 to TRBJ2-7; TCRdb lists TRBD2, though no DNA is available to test this call. This CDR3 is 15 amino acids long. The germline gives CDR1 MNHEY, CDR2 SVGAGI. The CDR3 reads CASRSPGLATYEQYF.

The chain carries TRBV6-5 and TRBJ1-2; the TCRdb D gene call, TRBD1, has no DNA to confirm it. This CDR3 has 12 amino acids. Per germline, CDR1 MNHEY and CDR2 SVGAGI. The chain's CDR3 is CASRTQGNGYTF.

The rearrangement joins TRBV12-3 or TRBV12-4 to TRBJ2-1. The CDR3 extends over 13 amino acids. CDR3: CAGSRYPYNEQFF.

The chain links TRBV5-1 to TRBJ2-1; the TCRdb D gene call, TRBD1, has no DNA to confirm it. CDR1 SGHRS and CDR2 YFSETQ come from the germline V gene. The CDR3 runs 14 residues. The CDR3 is CASSLSGDNNEQFF.

This chain links TRBV18 with TRBJ1-1. Germline V gives CDR1 KGHSH, CDR2 LQKENI. The CDR3 has 15 residues. The CDR3 loop reads CASSPAGGMNTEAFF.

The chain combines TRBV20-1 with TRBJ2-7; TCRdb returns TRBD2, unconfirmable since there is no DNA. The CDR3 has 12 residues. From germline, CDR1 is DFQATT and CDR2 SNEGSKA (reference sequence). CDR3 in amino acids: CSAPGTRREQYF.

The rearrangement links TRBV4-1 to TRBJ2-2. The germline V gene encodes CDR1 MGHRA and CDR2 YSYEKL. The CDR3 runs to 14 residues. CDR3: CASSQESNTGELFF.